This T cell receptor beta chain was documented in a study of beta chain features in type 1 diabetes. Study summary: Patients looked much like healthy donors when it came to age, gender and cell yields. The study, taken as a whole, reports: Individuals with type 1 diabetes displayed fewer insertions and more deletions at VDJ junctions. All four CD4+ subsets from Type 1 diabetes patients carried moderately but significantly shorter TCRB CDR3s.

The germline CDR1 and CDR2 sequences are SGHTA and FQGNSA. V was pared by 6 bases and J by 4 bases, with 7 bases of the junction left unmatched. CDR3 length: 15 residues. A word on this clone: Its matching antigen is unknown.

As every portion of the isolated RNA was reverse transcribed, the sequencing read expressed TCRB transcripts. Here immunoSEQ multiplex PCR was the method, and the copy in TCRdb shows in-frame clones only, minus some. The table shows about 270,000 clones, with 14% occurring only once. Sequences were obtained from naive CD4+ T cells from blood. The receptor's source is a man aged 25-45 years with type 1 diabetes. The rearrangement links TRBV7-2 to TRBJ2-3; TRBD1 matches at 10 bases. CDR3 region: CASSGAGTGADTQYF. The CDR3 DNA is TGTGCCAGCAGTGGGGCGGGGACAGGGGCAGATACGCAGTATTTT.